These T cell receptor beta chains were read from a single sample in a study of blood T cell repertoires in COVID-19. Assay used: immunoSEQ multiplex PCR; TCRdb lists only in-frame clones, some missing. The sample shows about 500,000 clones, 70% to 90% of them seen only once. Sequenced material: peripheral blood. These receptors were taken from a woman aged 45-65 years with COVID-19, enrolled during active disease. Both conserved end residues are part of each CDR3. The order of the fields is CDR3 protein, CDR3 DNA, J gene, clone size, V gene, D gene. A D gene is named only where the DNA matches it firmly. Size values are once, few and many counts, or a class for expanded clones, and some rows have none.

CATSDPRQSNYGYTF	TGTGCCACCAGTGATCCCCGACAGTCTAACTATGGCTACACCTTC	TRBJ1-2	.	TRBV24-1	.
CASSLYGTALNSYNSPLHF	TGTGCCAGCAGTTTATACGGGACAGCCTTAAACTCCTATAATTCACCCCTCCACTTT	TRBJ1-6	few	TRBV27	TRBD1
CATSRDLGAGYEQYF	TGTGCCACCAGCAGAGATCTGGGAGCGGGCTACGAGCAGTACTTC	TRBJ2-7	.	TRBV15	.
CASSLGGWTEAFF	TGTGCCAGCAGCTTGGGAGGGTGGACTGAAGCTTTCTTT	TRBJ1-1	.	TRBV11-3	.
CASSPGTGRNEQYF	TGTGCCAGCTCACCAGGGACAGGGCGAAACGAGCAGTACTTC	TRBJ2-7	.	TRBV18	TRBD1
CASSQSGRADTQYF	TGTGCCAGCAGCCAATCAGGGAGGGCAGATACGCAGTATTTT	TRBJ2-3	.	TRBV7-8	TRBD2
CASSPLPVYGYTF	TGTGCCAGCAGCCCCCTTCCCGTCTATGGCTACACCTTC	TRBJ1-2	few	TRBV3-1/TRBV3-2	.
CASSESVLLAKNIQYF	TGCGCCAGCAGTGAGTCGGTTTTACTAGCCAAAAACATTCAGTACTTC	TRBJ2-4	few	TRBV10-1	.
CASSPGGGLNEKLFF	TGTGCCAGCAGCCCAGGGGGAGGCCTTAATGAAAAACTGTTTTTT	TRBJ1-4	.	TRBV5-5	TRBD1
CASSYPAGGRQNEQFF	TGTGCCAGCAGTTACCCGGCGGGGGGGCGGCAGAATGAGCAGTTCTTC	TRBJ2-1	.	TRBV6-6	TRBD2
CASSPRSRGKYEQYF	TGTGCCAGCAGCCCAAGGTCCAGGGGAAAGTACGAGCAGTACTTC	TRBJ2-7	.	TRBV3-1/TRBV3-2	.
CASSLEYRVARELFF	TGTGCCAGCAGCTTAGAGTACAGGGTGGCGCGGGAGCTGTTTTTT	TRBJ2-2	.	TRBV11-2	.
CASSGDSNSPLHF	TGTGCCAGCAGCGGGGACAGCAATTCACCCCTCCACTTT	TRBJ1-6	.	TRBV2	TRBD1
CASSEWGTTSYNEQFF	TGTGCCAGCAGTGAATGGGGGACAACCTCCTACAATGAGCAGTTCTTC	TRBJ2-1	.	TRBV2	.
CAWSTRSVYGYTF	TGTGCCTGGAGCACTAGATCAGTCTATGGCTACACCTTC	TRBJ1-2	.	TRBV30	.
CASTPGTLNTEAFF	TGTGCCAGCACCCCCGGGACACTGAACACTGAAGCTTTCTTT	TRBJ1-1	.	TRBV28	.
CATSRVDRGNSPLHF	TGTGCCACCAGCAGAGTCGACAGGGGTAATTCACCCCTCCACTTT	TRBJ1-6	few	TRBV15	TRBD1
CASSRTSGGTGELFF	TGTGCCAGCAGCCGAACTAGCGGGGGGACTGGGGAGCTGTTTTTT	TRBJ2-2	.	TRBV6-5	TRBD2
CASSEGNYEQYF	TGTGCCAGCAGTGAGGGCAACTACGAGCAGTACTTC	TRBJ2-7	.	TRBV6-1	.
CASTFQGSSNSPLHF	TGTGCCAGCACCTTCCAGGGATCTAGTAATTCACCCCTCCACTTT	TRBJ1-6	.	TRBV6-5	.
CASSDTAGGNGELFF	TGCGCCAGCAGTGACACCGCAGGGGGCAACGGGGAGCTGTTTTTT	TRBJ2-2	.	TRBV10-1	TRBD1
CASSERRADTQYF	TGTGCCAGCAGTGAGCGGCGGGCAGATACGCAGTATTTT	TRBJ2-3	.	TRBV2	.
CASSLRRQKLFF	TGTGCCAGCAGTTTAAGGAGGCAGAAACTGTTTTTT	TRBJ1-4	.	TRBV28	.
CASSLAGGEKLFF	TGTGCCAGCAGCTTAGCCGGAGGGGAAAAACTGTTTTTT	TRBJ1-4	.	TRBV7-9	.
CASSLGQGAGGTEAFF	TGTGCCAGCAGCTTAGGACAGGGGGCGGGAGGCACTGAAGCTTTCTTT	TRBJ1-1	.	TRBV13	TRBD1
CASSYGQYNQPQHF	TGTGCCAGCAGTTACGGACAGTACAATCAGCCCCAGCATTTT	TRBJ1-5	.	TRBV6-2/TRBV6-3	.
CAWSDGQGSWETQYF	TGTGCCTGGAGTGACGGACAGGGCTCGTGGGAGACCCAGTACTTC	TRBJ2-5	.	TRBV30	TRBD1
CATWTGGDGYTF	TGTGCCACCTGGACAGGGGGAGATGGCTACACCTTC	TRBJ1-2	.	TRBV2	TRBD1
CASSSGPTYEQYF	TGTGCCAGCAGCTCAGGGCCAACCTACGAGCAGTACTTC	TRBJ2-7	.	TRBV7-2	.
CASSVRRAGTGELFF	TGTGCCAGCAGCGTACGTAGGGCGGGCACCGGGGAGCTGTTTTTT	TRBJ2-2	once	TRBV11-2	.
CASSPSTALGGGIHEQFF	TGTGCCAGCAGCCCTAGTACCGCCCTGGGCGGGGGAATCCATGAGCAGTTCTTC	TRBJ2-1	.	TRBV7-9	TRBD2
CASGFAPEYGYTF	TGTGCCAGCGGGTTCGCCCCGGAGTATGGCTACACCTTC	TRBJ1-2	.	TRBV5-4	.
CSVGRLNTEAFF	TGCAGCGTTGGTCGTTTGAACACTGAAGCTTTCTTT	TRBJ1-1	.	TRBV29-1	.
CASSFRQGASYEQYF	TGTGCCAGCAGTTTTCGACAGGGGGCTAGCTACGAGCAGTACTTC	TRBJ2-7	once	TRBV6-5	TRBD1
CASSLVRGGQPQHF	TGTGCCAGCAGCTTAGTTCGGGGTGGCCAGCCCCAGCATTTT	TRBJ1-5	.	TRBV7-2	.
CAWSRDRQETQYF	TGTGCCTGGAGTAGGGACAGACAAGAGACCCAGTACTTC	TRBJ2-5	.	TRBV30	TRBD1
CASSFDGTGVGAFF	TGTGCCAGCAGCTTCGACGGAACGGGGGTTGGGGCTTTCTTT	TRBJ1-1	.	TRBV7-2	.
CASSSGISGYPDTQYF	TGTGCCAGCAGCTCGGGTATTAGCGGGTATCCAGATACGCAGTATTTT	TRBJ2-3	.	TRBV5-8	TRBD2
CASSPLARGSPLHF	TGTGCCAGCAGCCCACTTGCGCGGGGTTCACCCCTCCACTTT	TRBJ1-6	.	TRBV5-8	.
CASSLVQGALRGTQYF	TGCGCCAGCAGCTTGGTCCAGGGGGCATTGCGGGGGACCCAGTACTTC	TRBJ2-5	.	TRBV5-1	TRBD1
CASSALGRNTEAFF	TGTGCCAGCAGCGCTTTGGGGAGAAACACTGAAGCTTTCTTT	TRBJ1-1	.	TRBV11-2	.
CASSPRAPDGNQPQHF	TGTGCCAGCTCACCAAGAGCACCTGATGGCAATCAGCCCCAGCATTTT	TRBJ1-5	.	TRBV18	.
CASEDGSFYGYTF	TGTGCCTCTGAGGACGGGAGCTTCTATGGCTACACCTTC	TRBJ1-2	.	TRBV19	.
CASSYGEGYTF	TGTGCCAGCAGTTACGGAGAAGGCTACACCTTC	TRBJ1-2	.	TRBV6-6	.
CASSQEETAGQQYF	TGTGCCAGCAGCCAAGAGGAAACGGCAGGGCAGCAGTACTTC	TRBJ2-7	.	TRBV4-2	.
CASSPQTGLDGYEQYF	TGTGCCAGCAGCCCCCAGACGGGACTAGACGGATACGAGCAGTACTTC	TRBJ2-7	.	TRBV7-2	TRBD2
CARRRGGRTDTQYF	TGTGCCCGTCGGCGGGGGGGCCGGACAGATACGCAGTATTTT	TRBJ2-3	.	TRBV30	TRBD2
CASSPPGQHYEQYF	TGTGCCAGCAGCCCCCCGGGACAGCACTACGAGCAGTACTTC	TRBJ2-7	few	TRBV28	TRBD1
CSVVRQGAGDTQYF	TGCAGCGTTGTGAGGCAGGGGGCTGGAGATACGCAGTATTTT	TRBJ2-3	.	TRBV29-1	TRBD1
CASSLTGQGVDEQYF	TGTGCCAGCAGTTTAACCGGACAGGGTGTCGACGAGCAGTACTTC	TRBJ2-7	.	TRBV28	TRBD1
CASSRGGNPIYYEQYF	TGTGCCAGCAGCCGCGGGGGGAATCCGATCTACTACGAGCAGTACTTC	TRBJ2-7	.	TRBV7-9	TRBD2
CASSKVGGADTEAFF	TGTGCCAGCAGCAAGGTCGGGGGTGCGGACACTGAAGCTTTCTTT	TRBJ1-1	.	TRBV11-2	.
CASSTRLAGPRSSYEQYF	TGTGCCAGCAGCACGCGACTAGCGGGGCCAAGGAGCTCCTACGAGCAGTACTTC	TRBJ2-7	.	TRBV7-8	TRBD2
CASSMGLDTEAFF	TGTGCCAGTAGTATGGGCTTGGACACTGAAGCTTTCTTT	TRBJ1-1	.	TRBV19	.
CASSLGPLTGGRSYEQYF	TGCGCCAGCAGCTTGGGCCCTCTTACAGGGGGAAGATCCTACGAGCAGTACTTC	TRBJ2-7	.	TRBV5-1	TRBD1
CASSPGTRDEYF	TGTGCCAGCAGCCCCGGGACTAGGGACGAGTATTTT	TRBJ2-3	.	TRBV5-4	TRBD2
CSASIDPRDTEAFF	TGCAGTGCTAGTATAGACCCTCGGGACACTGAAGCTTTCTTT	TRBJ1-1	.	TRBV20-1	.
CASSRQGVGGYTF	TGTGCCAGCAGCCGACAGGGGGTGGGTGGCTACACCTTC	TRBJ1-2	.	TRBV12-3/TRBV12-4	TRBD1
CASSLLAGGYTGELFF	TGCGCCAGCAGTCTCCTAGCGGGGGGCTACACCGGGGAGCTGTTTTTT	TRBJ2-2	.	TRBV5-1	TRBD2
CASSPRRRNSGNTIYF	TGCGCCAGCAGCCCCCGACGGCGGAACTCTGGAAACACCATATATTTT	TRBJ1-3	.	TRBV4-1	.